What follows are 2 T cell receptor beta chains derived from one specimen sequenced in a study of blood T cells in healthy people across ages. Through a sample-barcoded 5' primer and a J-beta primer mix, a second PCR was run for 7 to 11 cycles. MiXCR was run by TCRdb on the 5' RACE reads, yielding one entry per CDR3 protein. The table lists 1.5 million to 2 million distinct CDR3 sequences, about 39% of them singletons. Sequenced sample: blood. These receptors came from a human donor in good health.

This clonotype was detected a few times. V usage is TRBV27 and J usage is TRBJ1-2; possible D gene TRBD1, 5 bases. The CDR3 is made up of 14 amino acids. Germline V gene lookup returns CDR1 MNHEY and CDR2 SMNVEV (reference sequence). Trimming cost V 8 bases and J 4 bases, with 17 bases left between them. The CDR3, as DNA: TGTGCCAGCGGAGGCTCTAGGGGATTCTATGGCTACACCTTC. It encodes CASGGSRGFYGYTF.

This chain uses TRBV20-1 with TRBJ1-5; a weak D match, TRBD1 (6 bases). CDR1 and CDR2 (germline): DFQATT, SNEGSKA (reference sequence). The CDR3 consists of 15 residues. V lost 4 bases and J 3 bases, leaving 16 bases between the germline ends. In DNA, the CDR3 is TGCAGTGCTACCCAAGCAGGGGCCCCCAATCAGCCCCAGCATTTT. Protein sequence: CSATQAGAPNQPQHF.